This T cell receptor beta chain was retrieved from a study of blood T cell repertoires in COVID-19. Looking at the study overall: Sites in the United States, Italy and Spain provided acute and convalescent COVID-19 samples.

With 4 bases clipped from V and 11 bases from J, the junction kept 11 bases outside the gene matches. The V gene's germline CDR1 is SGHRS and CDR2 YFSETQ. The CDR3 sequence is 15 residues long. Assay: immunoSEQ multiplex PCR; the TCRdb copy retains only in-frame clones and omits some. In the table there are 150,000 to 200,000 clones, about nine tenths of which are singletons. The chain carries TRBV5-1 and TRBJ2-1, with TRBD2 identical over 11 bases. The TCR was taken from a woman aged 55 to 70 with COVID-19, enrolled during active disease. Specimen: peripheral blood. The CDR3 spells CASSAPLAGGSQQFF. The CDR3 coding sequence is TGCGCCAGCAGCGCACCTTTAGCGGGAGGGTCACAGCAGTTCTTC. Variable domain in full (rest from reference TRBV5-1 and TRBJ2-1): KAGVTQTPRYLIKTRGQQVTLSCSPISGHRSVSWYQQTPGQGLQFLFEYFSETQRNKGNFPGRFSGRQFSNSRSEMNVSTLELGDSALYLCASSAPLAGGSQQFFGPGTRLTVL.